These 19 T cell receptor beta chains originate from one sample sequenced in a study of T-cell reconstitution after alpha-beta-depleted transplantation in children. A library of TCRbeta sequences, prepared with unique molecular identifiers, was generated. MiXCR, run by TCRdb on the PCR reads, gives a single entry per CDR3 protein. The profile shows 200,000 to 300,000 distinct CDR3 sequences, roughly 26% of them singletons. This specimen was PBMCs, taken before TCRalphabeta/CD19-depleted stem cell transplant. The receptors stem from a girl aged 2-15 years with Fanconi anemia, due to receive a stem cell transplant.

This clonotype came up many times. V gene TRBV20-1 combines with J gene TRBJ2-7; 11 bases agree with TRBD2. V was pared by 4 bases and J by 6 bases, with 8 bases of the junction left unmatched. CDR1 and CDR2 from the germline V gene are DFQATT and SNEGSKA (reference sequence). This CDR3 is 14 amino acids long. The CDR3 DNA reads TGCAGTGCTACCTTAGCGGGAGGGACGATCGAGCAGTACTTC. Protein sequence: CSATLAGGTIEQYF.

This clonotype was observed many times. The chain combines TRBV28 with TRBJ2-3; D gene ambiguous. Trimming took 0 bases from V and 7 from J, leaving 5 bases between them. Germline CDR1 is MDHEN and CDR2 is SYDVKM. The CDR3 is 12 amino acids. CDR3: CASSLWSHTQYF. CDR3 coding DNA: TGTGCCAGCAGTTTATGGAGTCATACGCAGTATTTT.

This clonotype came up once. The gene calls are TRBV21-1 and TRBJ2-3; TRBD2 reflects the table's D call only, with no check against the DNA. TRBV21-1 is assigned pseudogene status. This CDR3 contains 17 residues. The CDR3 loop reads CASSKGGRTSGTDTQYF. CDR3 nucleotides: TGTGCCAGCAGCAAAGGGGGCCGGACTAGCGGTACAGATACGCAGTATTTT.

This clonotype has a count of ten or more. The chain recombines TRBV20-1 with TRBJ2-3; unclear D gene. The V end was cut by 0 bases, the J end by 6 bases, with 13 bases between. The CDR3 is 14 residues long. Germline CDR1 is DFQATT and CDR2 is SNEGSKA (reference sequence). The CDR3, as DNA: TGCAGTGCTAGAGATCTTACTACGGCTGATACGCAGTATTTT. Translated: CSARDLTTADTQYF.

CDR3 DNA sequence: TGCAGCGTTGAATCGAACGGGGGGTTTAGGACAGATACGCAGTATTTT. It encodes CSVESNGGFRTDTQYF. The chain uses TRBV29-1 and TRBJ2-3; 7 nucleotides agree with TRBD2. CDR3 size: 16 residues. Germline V gene lookup returns CDR1 SQVTM and CDR2 ANQGSEA. V gave up 2 bases and J gave up 3 bases; unmatched junction bases: 11.

This clonotype has at least ten counts. The chain recombines TRBV20-1 with TRBJ2-3, with 12 bases fitting TRBD2. Germline V lookup: CDR1 DFQATT, CDR2 SNEGSKA (reference sequence). J lost 4 bases, V lost 3 bases, and 5 bases had no gene match. This CDR3 region has 15 residues. The CDR3 nucleotides are TGCAGTGCTAGTCCTAGCGGGAGGGCCGCAGATACGCAGTATTTT. Protein: CSASPSGRAADTQYF.

The V call is TRBV5-1, the J call TRBJ2-1, with D tentatively TRBD2 (5 bases). Germline V gene sequence: CDR1 SGHRS, CDR2 YFSETQ. The CDR3 runs 16 residues. Trimming removed 0 bases from V and 4 bases from J, with 14 bases in between. CDR3 sequence (DNA): TGCGCCAGCAGCTTGGATGCGGGTCGGCTTTACAATGAGCAGTTCTTC. It is translated as CASSLDAGRLYNEQFF.

The V gene is TRBV29-1, the J gene TRBJ2-5, with 11 positions matching TRBD2. This CDR3 region has 14 residues. Trimming at V came to 2 bases and at J to 5 bases, leaving 4 bases not matched to a gene. In germline, CDR1 is SQVTM, CDR2 ANQGSEA. CDR3 loop: CSVERLAGFETQYF. CDR3 nucleotides: TGCAGCGTTGAACGACTAGCGGGATTTGAGACCCAGTACTTC.

This clonotype has just a few counts. The chain employs TRBV6-1 and TRBJ2-3; weak D call: TRBD1 (6 bases). The V and J ends lost 2 bases and 2 bases respectively, with 20 bases between them. Germline CDR1 is MNHNS and CDR2 is SASEGT. There are 18 residues in the CDR3. Written as DNA, the CDR3 is TGTGCCAGCAGTGAACCCAGGGGTGGATACCACCCCACAGATACGCAGTATTTT. It specifies CASSEPRGGYHPTDTQYF.

The chain couples TRBV18 to TRBJ2-7, with a weak D call TRBD1 (6 bases). The CDR3 covers 14 residues. CDR1 and CDR2 (germline): KGHSH, LQKENI. V was trimmed by 0 bases and J by 5 bases, leaving 11 bases between them. CDR3: CASSPPEQGNEQYF. The CDR3 nucleotides are TGTGCCAGCTCACCACCGGAACAGGGAAACGAGCAGTACTTC. Together with reference TRBV18 and TRBJ2-7, the CDR3 gives the full variable domain: NAGVMQNPRHLVRRRGQEARLRCSPMKGHSHVYWYRQLPEEGLKFMVYLQKENIIDESGMPKERFSAEFPKEGPSILRIQQVVRGDSAAYFCASSPPEQGNEQYFGPGTRLTVT.

This clonotype was detected ten times or more. J is TRBJ2-3 and V is TRBV10-3; no clear D gene. This CDR3 region has 12 residues. Germline values: CDR1 ENHRY, CDR2 SYGVKD. V lost 3 bases to trimming and J lost 4 bases, with 5 bases between them. In nucleotides, the CDR3 is TGTGCCATCAGTGACCGTCCAGATACGCAGTATTTT. As protein: CAISDRPDTQYF.

This clonotype was seen a few times. The rearrangement uses TRBV7-2 and TRBJ2-7; TRBD2 is a possible D gene (5 bases). Germline V gene data show CDR1 as SGHTA and CDR2 as FQGNSA. V gave up 4 bases and J gave up 0 bases, with 13 bases separating them. The CDR3 extends over 15 amino acids. The CDR3 region is CASSSYQDSSYEQYF. The CDR3 bases are TGTGCCAGCAGCTCCTACCAGGACTCCTCCTACGAGCAGTACTTC.

This sequence joins TRBV5-1 and TRBJ2-3; possible D gene TRBD2, 6 bases. V was cut by 6 bases and J by 3 bases, with 14 bases left in between. The CDR3 is made up of 14 amino acids. Germline CDR1 SGHRS, CDR2 YFSETQ. The CDR3 region is CASTLGRPTDTQYF. CDR3 in DNA: TGCGCCAGCACCCTCGGGAGACCAACAGATACGCAGTATTTT.

The chain combines TRBV15 with TRBJ2-6; D possibly corresponds to TRBD1 (7 bases). Germline assignment: CDR1 LNHNV and CDR2 YYDKDF (reference sequence). The ends were cut back, 0 bases at V and 0 bases at J, with 18 bases in the middle. The CDR3 runs to 20 residues. The CDR3 region has the DNA TGTGCCACCAGCAGAGATTTCATCTGGGGGGACAGCTCTGGGGCCAACGTCCTGACTTTC. It is translated as CATSRDFIWGDSSGANVLTF.

This clonotype was counted only a few times. This chain uses TRBV18 with TRBJ2-7; TRBD1 matches at 9 bases. CDR1 KGHSH and CDR2 LQKENI come from the germline V gene. This CDR3 is 15 amino acids long. After removal of 0 bases from V and 0 bases from J, the junction contained 0 bases not matched to a gene. The CDR3: CASSPPGQGSYEQYF. CDR3 in DNA: TGTGCCAGCTCACCACCGGGACAGGGCTCCTACGAGCAGTACTTC.

The chain joins TRBV3-1 to TRBJ2-1, with D unresolved. V lost 2 bases to trimming and J lost 6 bases, with 2 bases between them. Germline V gene sequence: CDR1 LGHDT, CDR2 YNNKEL (reference sequence). This CDR3 contains 11 residues. CDR3 loop: CASSQTNEQFF. As DNA, the CDR3 is TGTGCCAGCAGCCAAACCAATGAGCAGTTCTTC.

The gene calls are TRBV20-1 and TRBJ2-5, with a tentative D call TRBD1 (6 bases). Germline CDR1 DFQATT, CDR2 SNEGSKA (reference sequence). The ends were cut back, 4 bases at V and 5 bases at J, with 8 bases in the middle. The CDR3 is made up of 11 amino acids. CDR3 residues: CSANQGETQYF. CDR3 DNA: TGCAGTGCTAATCAGGGGGAGACCCAGTACTTC.

This clonotype was counted only a few times. The V call is TRBV29-1, the J call TRBJ1-2; 8 positions agree with TRBD1. Per germline, CDR1 SQVTM and CDR2 ANQGSEA. The CDR3 has 13 residues. The trim removed 7 bases at V and 4 bases at J, leaving 8 bases unmatched. Written as DNA, the CDR3 is TGCAGCGCTTTCCGGGACAGGCCCTATGGCTACACCTTC. Protein: CSAFRDRPYGYTF.

The J gene is TRBJ1-1, the V gene TRBV11-2, with 10 positions matching TRBD1. There are 19 residues in the CDR3. Germline-derived CDR1 and CDR2 are SGHAT and FQNNGV. V trimming: 6 bases; J trimming: 2 bases; junction bases outside the gene matches: 18. CDR3 in amino acids: CASSIRGQGSRAANTEAFF. The CDR3 nucleotides read TGTGCCAGCAGTATCCGGGGACAGGGGAGTCGGGCCGCAAACACTGAAGCTTTCTTT. Full variable domain (rest looked up from reference TRBV11-2 and TRBJ1-1): EAGVAQSPRYKIIEKRQSVAFWCNPISGHATLYWYQQILGQGPKLLIQFQNNGVVDDSQLPKDRFSAERLKGVDSTLKIQPAKLEDSAVYLCASSIRGQGSRAANTEAFFGQGTRLTVV.